Detailed here is one T cell receptor (beta chain). In its sample, this clonotype was seen many times. It has no known antigen specificity. Base qualities are not recorded, but no much larger clone differs from it by a single base. Receptor libraries were prepared by UMI-ligation and nested PCR. Using T4 RNA ligase 1, a single-stranded oligonucleotide bearing the Illumina SP2 sequence plus a UMI was ligated onto the 3' end of the cDNA. PCR1 ran approximately 4 cycles (98°C 15 s, 69°C 30 s, 72°C 40 s); the beta primer was an equimolar mix of RC1.1 and RC1.2 covering TRBC1 and TRBC2. Starting at PCR2, TCR alpha and beta chains were handled separately, and sample indices and Illumina adaptors were added. Placed after an 8-base spacer, the UMI was made up of 12 random nucleotides arranged as two hexamers with a spacer between them. Libraries were sequenced on an Illumina MiSeq with v2 2x251 paired-end chemistry, typically 12 samples per run. To boost diversity, each sequencing library was supplemented with PhiX DNA at about 4.5-8%. Per the original workflow: bcl2fastq converted raw reads to FASTQ, and Demultiplexor demultiplexed the reads by dual indices. V and J genes were assigned by Decombinator through tag matching, with a single base-pair mismatch permitted. UMIs were used by Collapsinator to correct both sequencing errors and frequency errors caused by PCR heterogeneity. CDR3Translator converted Decombinator identifiers to nucleotide sequence, translated to amino acids, and extracted CDR3 using C- and N-terminal motifs. A cluster of KT2 sequences sharing one unique molecular identifier was counted as one distinct KT2 TCR. Through fastp at Q25 and MiXCR, TCRdb rebuilt clones from the public reads, retaining in-frame beta chains. Each record represents a unique CDR3 protein, reported with the most common genes and DNA among its rows. The V and J calls were not made by the authors but by TCRdb's processing. In all, the sample holds 39,000 or so distinct CDR3 sequences, and about 15% of those were seen once. The ten largest clones take up less than 45% of the sample.

These data come from a study of quantifying T cell responses using KT2 cells listed by TCRdb under 2017. Looking at the study overall: RNA was DNase-treated and reverse transcribed with TCR alpha and beta constant-region primers, mostly using SuperScript III. Under optimum conditions, the T4 ligation step was estimated to exceed 8% efficiency. To avoid over-amplification, PCR2 was carried out as a SYBR Green qPCR and halted once a predetermined fluorescence threshold was reached. Overall results and qualifications from the work: This TCR sequencing study did not compare the pipeline side by side with other TCR sequencing techniques. Even at the lowest spike-in tested, roughly one KT2 cell per 100,000 PBMC, KT2 sequences were still detected. Counts of KT2 alpha and beta sequences scaled linearly with input KT2 cell number over several orders of magnitude. Saturation was seen in the detection of KT2 sequences when very high numbers of KT2 cells were spiked in.

V is reduced by 7 bases and J by 2 bases, leaving a spacing of 19 bases between them. From a lookup of the germline V gene, CDR1 and CDR2 are SGHTA and FQGNSA. The CDR3 spans 16 residues, from the cysteine through the phenylalanine. Only the CDR3 portion is preserved as DNA: 48 bases, with reading frame beginning at the first base. Known numbers of KT2, a T cell clone whose TCR had been sequenced previously, were spiked into unfractionated PBMC to test the sensitivity and accuracy of the pipeline. A range of KT2-to-PBMC ratios was generated by mixing KT2 cells with a fixed number of PBMC. The receptor's source is a human donor. The sequence joins TRBV7-2 to TRBJ2-3; the D segment could be TRBD2, given 5 matching bases. The specimen was PBMCs spiked with cells of the T cell clone KT2. The DNA sequence is given as TGTGCCAGCACCACCATTTCCGGGATCCTCACAGATACGCAGTATTTT. Translated, this is CASTTISGILTDTQYF. Where the CDR3 stops, the reference TRBV7-2 and TRBJ2-3 genes take over; the full variable domain is GAGVSQSPSNKVTEKGKDVELRCDPISGHTALYWYRQSLGQGLEFLIYFQGNSAPDKSGLPSDRFSAERTGGSVSTLTIQRTQQEDSAVYLCASTTISGILTDTQYFGPGTRLTVL.